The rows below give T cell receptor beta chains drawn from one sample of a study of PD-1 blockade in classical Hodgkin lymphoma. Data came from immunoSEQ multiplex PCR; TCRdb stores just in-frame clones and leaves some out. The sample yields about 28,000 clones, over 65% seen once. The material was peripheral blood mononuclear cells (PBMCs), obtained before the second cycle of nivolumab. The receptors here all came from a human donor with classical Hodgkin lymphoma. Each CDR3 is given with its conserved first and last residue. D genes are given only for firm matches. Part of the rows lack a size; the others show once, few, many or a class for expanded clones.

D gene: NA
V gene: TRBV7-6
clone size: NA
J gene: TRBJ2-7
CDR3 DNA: TGTGCCAGCAGCTTAGTGGCAGGAGGCTCCTACGAGCAGTACTTC
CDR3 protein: CASSLVAGGSYEQYF

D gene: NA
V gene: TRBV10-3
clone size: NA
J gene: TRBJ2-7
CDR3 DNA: TGTGCCATCAGTGTTGTATTTTTGGGGGTGGACGAGCAGTACTTC
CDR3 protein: CAISVVFLGVDEQYF

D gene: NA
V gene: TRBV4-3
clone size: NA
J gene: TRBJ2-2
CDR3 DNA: TGCGCCAGCAGCCAAGATGGGGGGCTGAACACCGGGGAGCTGTTTTTT
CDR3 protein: CASSQDGGLNTGELFF

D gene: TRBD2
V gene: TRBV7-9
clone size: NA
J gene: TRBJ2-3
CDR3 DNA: TGTGCCAGCAGCCCGGGGACTAGCGGGAGCACAGATACGCAGTATTTT
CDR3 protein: CASSPGTSGSTDTQYF

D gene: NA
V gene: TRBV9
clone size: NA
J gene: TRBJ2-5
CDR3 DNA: TGTGCCAGCAGCGTAAATGAGGGAAGGAGGGAGACCCAGTACTTC
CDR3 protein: CASSVNEGRRETQYF

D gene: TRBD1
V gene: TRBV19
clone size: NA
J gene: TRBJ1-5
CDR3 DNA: TGTGCCAGTAGTATAGGGATGGGGAGACAGGGGAACAATCAGCCCCAGCATTTT
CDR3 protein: CASSIGMGRQGNNQPQHF

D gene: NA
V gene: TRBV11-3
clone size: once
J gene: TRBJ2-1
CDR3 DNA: TGTGCCAGCAGCTTAGAAAGTGGGGGGCACGTGGCGGATGAGCAGTTCTTC
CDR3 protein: CASSLESGGHVADEQFF

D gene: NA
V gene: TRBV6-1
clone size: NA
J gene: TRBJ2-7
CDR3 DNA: TGTGCCACCGGTCTATTCACGGCCTACGAGCAGTACTTC
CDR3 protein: CATGLFTAYEQYF

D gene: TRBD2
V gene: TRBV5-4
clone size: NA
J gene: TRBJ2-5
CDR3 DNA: TGTGCCAGCAGCCTGGGGGGACTAGCGGCACAAGAGACCCAGTACTTC
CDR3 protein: CASSLGGLAAQETQYF

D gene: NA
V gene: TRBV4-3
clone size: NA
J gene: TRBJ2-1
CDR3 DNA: TGCGCCAGCAGCCAAGAGCAGGGATCGGATGAGCAGTTCTTC
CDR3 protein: CASSQEQGSDEQFF

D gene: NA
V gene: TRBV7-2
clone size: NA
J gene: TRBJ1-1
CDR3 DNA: TGTGCCAGCAGCTTAACAGGCGGGGACACTGAAGCTTTCTTT
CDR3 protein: CASSLTGGDTEAFF

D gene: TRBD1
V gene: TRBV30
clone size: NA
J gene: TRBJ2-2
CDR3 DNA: TGTGCCTGGAGGGACAGGGGGACCGGGGAGCTGTTTTTT
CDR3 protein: CAWRDRGTGELFF

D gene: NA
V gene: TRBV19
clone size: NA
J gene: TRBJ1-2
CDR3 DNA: TGTGCCAGTAGTATATCAGGCCCCTATGGCTACACCTTC
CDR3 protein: CASSISGPYGYTF

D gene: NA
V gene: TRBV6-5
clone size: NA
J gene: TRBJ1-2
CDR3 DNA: TGTGCCAGCAGGAACTATGGCTACACCTTC
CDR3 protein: CASRNYGYTF

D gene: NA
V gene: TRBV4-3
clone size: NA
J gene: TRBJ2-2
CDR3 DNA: TGCGCCAGCAGCCGCAAGGGGGGGCCTAGGGAGCTGTTTTTT
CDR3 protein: CASSRKGGPRELFF

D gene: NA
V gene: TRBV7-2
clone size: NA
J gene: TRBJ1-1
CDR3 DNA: TGTGCCAGCAGCATAGAGAGGGGTGTTGGCACTGAAGCTTTCTTT
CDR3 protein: CASSIERGVGTEAFF

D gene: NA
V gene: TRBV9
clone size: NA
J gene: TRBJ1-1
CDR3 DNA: TGTGCCAGCAGCCTTGGGTGGACAAATGAGAACACTGAAGCTTTCTTT
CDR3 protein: CASSLGWTNENTEAFF

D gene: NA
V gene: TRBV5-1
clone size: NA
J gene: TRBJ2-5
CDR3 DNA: TGCGCCAGCAGCTTGGCGATCGGCACCCCACAAGAGACCCAGTACTTC
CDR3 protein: CASSLAIGTPQETQYF

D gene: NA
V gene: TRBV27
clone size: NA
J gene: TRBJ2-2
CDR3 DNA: TGTGCCAGTTTCAAGACTAGGGGTAAACCCGGGGAGCTGTTTTTT
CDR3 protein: CASFKTRGKPGELFF